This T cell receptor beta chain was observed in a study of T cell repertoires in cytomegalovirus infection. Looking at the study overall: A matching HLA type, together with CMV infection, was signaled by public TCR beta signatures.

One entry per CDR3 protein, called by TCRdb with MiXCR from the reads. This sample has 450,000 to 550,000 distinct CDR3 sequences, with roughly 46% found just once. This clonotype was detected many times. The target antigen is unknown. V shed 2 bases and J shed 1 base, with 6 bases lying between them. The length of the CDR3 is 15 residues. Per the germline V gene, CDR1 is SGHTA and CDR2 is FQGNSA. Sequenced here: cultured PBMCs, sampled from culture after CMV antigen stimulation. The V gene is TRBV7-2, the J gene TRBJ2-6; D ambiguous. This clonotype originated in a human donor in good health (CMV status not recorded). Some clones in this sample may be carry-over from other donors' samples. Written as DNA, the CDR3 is TGTGCCAGCAGCTTATCGGCGTCTGGGGCCAACGTCCTGACTTTC. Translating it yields CASSLSASGANVLTF.